Presented here are 12 T cell receptor beta chains from one specimen sequenced in a study of regulatory T cells in long-lasting Graves disease. Arm-PCR with iRepertoire HTBI primers amplified the CDR3 regions for these TCR beta libraries. TCRdb independently ran MiXCR on the multiplex PCR reads; one entry per CDR3 protein. The sample lists about 450,000 distinct CDR3 sequences; about a sixth were seen once. Time point given: newly diagnosed GD, antithyroid drugs for less than 3 months. Making the TCR library involved RNA that had been extracted from PBMCs. This sample was also put to use in a study of T cells in Graves' hyperthyroidism and ophthalmopathy.

Here the sequenced sample was peripheral blood mononuclear cells (PBMCs), taken at new diagnosis, from a patient treated with antithyroid drugs. Receptor source: a young woman with Graves disease.

With respect to this clonotype: A much larger clone sits a single nucleotide away, making a read error possible. The chain carries TRBV18 and TRBJ2-3; perhaps TRBD2 as D (5 bases). The DNA end lines up better with TRBJ2-7; the J call may be wrong. Germline-derived CDR1 and CDR2 are KGHSH and LQKENI. This CDR3 is 15 amino acids long. The CDR3 coding sequence is TGTGCCAGCCCACCACCGGGAACCGCTACCTACGAGCAGTACTTC. This gives the protein CASPPPGTATYEQYF.

The gene calls are TRBV29-1 and TRBJ2-5, with D possibly being TRBD2 (6 bases). Germline V gene sequence: CDR1 SQVTM, CDR2 ANQGSEA. The CDR3 is 12 amino acids. V was clipped by 4 bases and J by 2 bases, with 8 bases between them. For the CDR3, the DNA is TGCAGCGTTGCCGGACTACAAGAGACCCAGTACTTC. Translating it yields CSVAGLQETQYF. The variable domain in full, with the rest retrieved from reference TRBV29-1 and TRBJ2-5, is SAVISQKPSRDICQRGTSLTIQCQVDSQVTMMFWYRQQPGQSLTLIATANQGSEATYESGFVIDKFPISRPNLTFSTLTVSNMSPEDSSIYLCSVAGLQETQYFGPGTRLLVL.

Worth noting for this clonotype: Just one base apart from a much larger clone, this may be a read error. This sequence joins TRBV7-9 and TRBJ1-5; D is uncertain. CDR1 is SEHNR, CDR2 FQNEAQ, per germline (reference sequence). V lost 1 base and J lost 6, with 4 bases in between. The CDR3 is 12 residues long. CDR3 bases: TGTGCCAGCAGCTTAGGATGTCAGCCCCAGCATTTT. It translates to CASSLGCQPQHF.

This clonotype was recorded many times. The chain combines TRBV6-2 or TRBV6-3 with TRBJ2-7, with 12 bases aligning to TRBD2. V lost 6 bases and J lost 5; bases outside the gene matches: 23. The CDR3 is 20 amino acids. Germline V CDR1 and CDR2: MNHEY, SVGEGT. In nucleotides, the CDR3 is TGTGCCAGCAGACCCACCAACAGGGGGAAGACTAGCGGGAGAGTGGACGAGCAGTACTTC. It translates to CASRPTNRGKTSGRVDEQYF.

In this sample, this clonotype turned up many times. This chain joins TRBV6-1 and TRBJ2-2; a weak D match, TRBD2 (5 bases). Looked up from germline, CDR1 is MNHNS and CDR2 is SASEGT. The germline V and J ends were trimmed by 7 bases and 1 base, with 16 bases remaining between them. The CDR3 totals 16 residues. The CDR3 reads CASTPPGFRNTGELFF. For the CDR3, the DNA is TGTGCCAGCACCCCACCGGGATTCAGGAACACCGGGGAGCTGTTTTTT.

A remark on this clonotype: A much larger clone lies a single base off, so this may be a read error. The chain is built from TRBV27 and TRBJ1-3; tentative D call: TRBD1 (5 bases). Trimming removed 1 base from V and 8 bases from J, with 12 bases in between. There are 14 residues in the CDR3. CDR1 MNHEY and CDR2 SMNVEV come from the germline V gene (reference sequence). The CDR3 DNA is TGTGCCAGCAGTTTATATCCAGGGATGGACACCATATATTTT. This gives the protein CASSLYPGMDTIYF.

This clonotype appeared a few times. V is TRBV20-1 and J is TRBJ2-1, with D unresolved. V was clipped by 8 bases and J by 1 base, with 9 bases between them. The CDR3 consists of 12 residues. The germline gives CDR1 DFQATT, CDR2 SNEGSKA (reference sequence). The CDR3 spells CSFRWSYNEQFF. CDR3 nucleotides: TGCAGTTTTAGGTGGTCCTACAATGAGCAGTTCTTC.

This clonotype was seen ten or more times. The V call is TRBV20-1, the J call TRBJ2-7; 9 bases map to TRBD1. Germline assignment: CDR1 DFQATT and CDR2 SNEGSKA (reference sequence). The CDR3 has 14 amino acids. Trimming removed 3 bases from V and 5 bases from J; junction bases left unmatched: 8. This CDR3 is CSASRAGQGDEQYF. The CDR3 region has the DNA TGCAGTGCTAGTCGGGCGGGACAGGGCGACGAGCAGTACTTC.

The chain couples TRBV20-1 to TRBJ1-6; D remains unclear. CDR1 is DFQATT and CDR2 is SNEGSKA in the germline V gene (reference sequence). V lost 3 bases and J lost 11, with 8 bases in between. This CDR3 is 11 amino acids long. The CDR3 is CSASDGPPLHF. The CDR3 bases are TGCAGTGCTAGCGACGGGCCACCCCTCCACTTT.

This clonotype occurred a few times. V usage is TRBV5-4 and J usage is TRBJ2-5, with 8 bases fitting TRBD1. The V segment lost 0 bases and the J segment 4 bases; nucleotides outside the gene matches: 5. CDR1 is SGHNT, CDR2 YYREEE, per germline (reference sequence). This CDR3 is 15 amino acids long. This CDR3 reads CASSLAGTGGETQYF. In DNA, the CDR3 is TGTGCCAGCAGCTTGGCTGGGACAGGAGGAGAGACCCAGTACTTC.

This clonotype was found many times. The gene calls are TRBV18 and TRBJ2-7; unclear D gene. This CDR3 contains 13 residues. V was trimmed by 6 bases and J by 6 bases, leaving 15 bases between them. From germline, CDR1 is KGHSH and CDR2 LQKENI. In DNA form, the CDR3 reads TGTGCCAGCTCCCCGCCGTCTTTGGGCGAGCAGTACTTC. Translation gives CASSPPSLGEQYF.

This chain uses TRBV20-1 with TRBJ2-1, with a tentative D call TRBD2 (6 bases). The CDR3 has 16 residues. Trimming took off 6 bases at V and 8 bases at J, with 26 bases between the two ends. CDR1 and CDR2 from the germline V gene are DFQATT and SNEGSKA (reference sequence). In DNA form, the CDR3 reads TGCAGTGCCAGCGCACCTGTCGGGAGTGGGGGAGATGAGCAGTTCTTC. Protein product: CSASAPVGSGGDEQFF.